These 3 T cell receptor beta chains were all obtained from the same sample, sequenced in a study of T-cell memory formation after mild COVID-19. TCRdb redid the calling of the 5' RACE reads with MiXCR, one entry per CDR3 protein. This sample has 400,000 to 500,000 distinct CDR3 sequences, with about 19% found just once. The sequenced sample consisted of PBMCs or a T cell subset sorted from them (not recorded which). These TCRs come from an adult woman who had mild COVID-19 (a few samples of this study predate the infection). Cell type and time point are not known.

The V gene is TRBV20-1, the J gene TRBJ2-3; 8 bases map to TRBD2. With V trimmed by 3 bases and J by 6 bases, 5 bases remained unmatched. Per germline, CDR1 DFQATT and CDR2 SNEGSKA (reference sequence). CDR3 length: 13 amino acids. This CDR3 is CSARVAGRDTQYF. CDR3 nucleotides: TGCAGTGCTAGGGTAGCGGGACGGGATACGCAGTATTTT.

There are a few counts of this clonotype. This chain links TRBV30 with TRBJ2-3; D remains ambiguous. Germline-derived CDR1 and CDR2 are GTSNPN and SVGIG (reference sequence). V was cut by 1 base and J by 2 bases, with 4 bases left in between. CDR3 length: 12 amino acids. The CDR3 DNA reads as TGTGCCTGGAGTGAATACACAGATACGCAGTATTTT. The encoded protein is CAWSEYTDTQYF.

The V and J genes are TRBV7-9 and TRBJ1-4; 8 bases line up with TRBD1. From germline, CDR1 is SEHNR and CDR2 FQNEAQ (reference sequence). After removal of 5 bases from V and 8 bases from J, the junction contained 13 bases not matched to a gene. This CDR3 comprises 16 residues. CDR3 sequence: CASSSGIWTGREKLFF. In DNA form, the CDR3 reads TGTGCCAGCAGCAGTGGGATTTGGACAGGGCGAGAAAAACTGTTTTTT.